These T cell receptor beta chains were read from a single sample in a study of OX40 agonist ivuxolimab in advanced cancers. Assay: immunoSEQ multiplex PCR; the TCRdb copy retains only in-frame clones and omits some. The table records tens of thousands of clones, approximately 91% of them present only once. Sequencing was performed on CD4+ or CD8+ T cells sorted from blood, taken in a trial of the OX40 agonist ivuxolimab. Source of these receptors: an adult with an advanced solid tumor such as melanoma, head and neck, liver or kidney cancer. The CDR3 runs from the conserved cysteine through the conserved F or W. A row's size may be missing; if present it is once, few, many or a size class.

CDR3 length: 12; V gene: TRBV5-6; J gene: TRBJ1-5; clone size: few; CDR3 protein: CASSLASGPQHF
CDR3 length: 15; V gene: TRBV5-1; J gene: TRBJ2-1; clone size: -; CDR3 protein: CASSVSSGRTGEQFF
CDR3 length: 14; V gene: TRBV4-1; J gene: TRBJ1-1; clone size: -; CDR3 protein: CASSQESQNTEAFF
CDR3 length: 13; V gene: TRBV6-5; J gene: TRBJ1-1; clone size: -; CDR3 protein: CASSGTGETEAFF
CDR3 length: 13; V gene: TRBV7-6; J gene: -; clone size: -; CDR3 protein: CASSLGRFYEQYF
CDR3 length: 12; V gene: TRBV28; J gene: TRBJ1-6; clone size: -; CDR3 protein: CASTGTRKPLHF
CDR3 length: 12; V gene: TRBV27; J gene: TRBJ1-4; clone size: -; CDR3 protein: CASSSPRGQLFF
CDR3 length: 16; V gene: TRBV5-6; J gene: TRBJ2-1; clone size: -; CDR3 protein: CASRPGTGDSYNEQFF
CDR3 length: 15; V gene: TRBV2; J gene: TRBJ2-3; clone size: -; CDR3 protein: CASRQGQGGTDTQYF
CDR3 length: 13; V gene: TRBV5-1; J gene: TRBJ2-5; clone size: once; CDR3 protein: CASSSISGETQYF
CDR3 length: 17; V gene: TRBV19; J gene: TRBJ1-4; clone size: -; CDR3 protein: CASSPNWGTATNEKLFF
CDR3 length: 13; V gene: TRBV9; J gene: TRBJ1-1; clone size: -; CDR3 protein: CASSVDPETEAFF
CDR3 length: 13; V gene: TRBV19; J gene: TRBJ2-3; clone size: -; CDR3 protein: CASSNRLADTQYF
CDR3 length: 15; V gene: TRBV19; J gene: TRBJ1-4; clone size: -; CDR3 protein: CASRDRGQGNEKLFF
CDR3 length: 11; V gene: TRBV28; J gene: TRBJ1-4; clone size: -; CDR3 protein: CASSLREKLFF
CDR3 length: 12; V gene: TRBV19; J gene: TRBJ1-2; clone size: -; CDR3 protein: CATEKGNYGYTF
CDR3 length: 15; V gene: TRBV7-9; J gene: TRBJ1-5; clone size: -; CDR3 protein: CASSLEGQGSQPQHF
CDR3 length: 12; V gene: TRBV5-4; J gene: TRBJ2-2; clone size: -; CDR3 protein: CASSVEAGELFF
CDR3 length: 14; V gene: TRBV7-9; J gene: TRBJ1-1; clone size: -; CDR3 protein: CASSLLVDRTEAFF
CDR3 length: 14; V gene: TRBV13; J gene: TRBJ2-7; clone size: -; CDR3 protein: CASSPWGETYEQYF
CDR3 length: 15; V gene: TRBV30; J gene: TRBJ2-7; clone size: -; CDR3 protein: CAWRTSGGLSYEQYF
CDR3 length: 13; V gene: TRBV29-1; J gene: TRBJ1-1; clone size: -; CDR3 protein: CSVDPGQGNEAFF
CDR3 length: 13; V gene: TRBV10-3; J gene: TRBJ1-1; clone size: -; CDR3 protein: CAITHNQNTEAFF
CDR3 length: 14; V gene: TRBV25-1; J gene: TRBJ1-2; clone size: -; CDR3 protein: CASSEHGPDYGYTF
CDR3 length: 13; V gene: TRBV19; J gene: TRBJ2-2; clone size: -; CDR3 protein: CASRRTGAGELFF
CDR3 length: 13; V gene: TRBV19; J gene: TRBJ1-5; clone size: -; CDR3 protein: CASSIAPPQPQHF
CDR3 length: 14; V gene: TRBV2; J gene: TRBJ2-3; clone size: -; CDR3 protein: CASSWGQGGHTQYF
CDR3 length: 14; V gene: TRBV7-2; J gene: TRBJ1-2; clone size: -; CDR3 protein: CASSLTRGGDGYTF
CDR3 length: 15; V gene: TRBV28; J gene: TRBJ1-5; clone size: -; CDR3 protein: CASSPIGVGNQPQHF
CDR3 length: 12; V gene: TRBV30; J gene: TRBJ2-2; clone size: -; CDR3 protein: CAWGHAVGELFF
CDR3 length: 19; V gene: TRBV18; J gene: TRBJ1-1; clone size: -; CDR3 protein: CASSPPLRGASRANTEAFF